The rows below give T cell receptor beta chains drawn from one sample of a study of beta chain features in type 1 diabetes. Assay used: immunoSEQ multiplex PCR; TCRdb lists only in-frame clones, some missing. The sample has a few hundred thousand clones; roughly 14% are singletons. Source material: naive CD4+ T cells from blood. These receptors all stem from a man younger than 45 with type 1 diabetes. CDR3s include the opening cysteine and the closing phenylalanine or tryptophan. The D gene is left open where the match is weak. Only some rows state a clone size, as once, few, many or a class for expanded clones.

>NA|NA|TRBV27|TRBJ2-5
TGTGCCAGCAGTTTAATGGCGGGGGCGGTGGAGACCCAGTACTTC
CASSLMAGAVETQYF
>NA|NA|TRBV10-1|TRBJ1-2
TGCGCCAGCAGTGAGTCGATTGAGTGGGGCTACACCTTC
CASSESIEWGYTF
>NA|TRBD1|TRBV4-1|TRBJ1-2
TGCGCCGGGCAGACAGGGGACCCTCCCTATGGCTACACCTTC
CAGQTGDPPYGYTF
>few|NA|TRBV5-1|TRBJ2-3
TGCGCCAGCAGCTCCACACTAGCAGATACGCAGTATTTT
CASSSTLADTQYF
>few|NA|TRBV19|TRBJ2-5
TGTGCCACCACCCCCGGGGGTCAAGAGACCCAGTACTTC
CATTPGGQETQYF
>few|TRBD1|TRBV6-5|TRBJ2-7
TGTGCCAGCAGCCGGGACAGGGGGCGCGAGCAGTACTTC
CASSRDRGREQYF
>NA|NA|TRBV2|TRBJ2-5
TGTGCCAGCACCCAAGGGGCAGGAGAGACCCAGTACTTC
CASTQGAGETQYF
>few|TRBD1|TRBV5-4|TRBJ2-5
TGTGCCAGCAGCGGACTCGGACAGGGTCGGGAGACCCAGTACTTC
CASSGLGQGRETQYF
>NA|TRBD1|TRBV29-1|TRBJ1-1
TGCAGCGTTCCCCCGGGGACAGGGGGCCGGGCTTTCTTT
CSVPPGTGGRAFF
>NA|NA|TRBV9|TRBJ1-1
TGTGCCAGCACCCCTCGGGCTGAAGCTTTCTTT
CASTPRAEAFF
>few|NA|TRBV29-1|TRBJ2-3
TGCAGCGGGCGCGGGGAACCCTTCTCAGATACGCAGTATTTT
CSGRGEPFSDTQYF
>few|TRBD1|TRBV30|TRBJ1-5
TGTGCCTGGAGTGGGGACAGTGATCAGCCCCAGCATTTT
CAWSGDSDQPQHF
>NA|NA|TRBV7-2|TRBJ2-3
TGTGCCAGCAGCTTATACACAGATACGCAGTATTTT
CASSLYTDTQYF
>NA|TRBD1|TRBV30|TRBJ2-3
TGTGCCTGGAGTACCGACTCAGGGGGTACAGATACGCAGTATTTT
CAWSTDSGGTDTQYF
>few|NA|TRBV7-2|TRBJ2-2
TGTGCCAGCAGCTCCTGGACAGCTTCGAACACCGGGGAGCTGTTTTTT
CASSSWTASNTGELFF
>NA|NA|TRBV20-1|TRBJ1-1
TGCAGTGCAAGTACAGGGCTGGAAGCTTTCTTT
CSASTGLEAFF
>few|NA|TRBV5-6|TRBJ1-2
TGTGCCAGCAGCTTGGCCGGGGATCCTAGTTATGGCTACACCTTC
CASSLAGDPSYGYTF
>NA|TRBD1|TRBV5-1|TRBJ2-4
TGCGCCAGCAGCTTGGTTGGACAGGCCACCAAAAACATTCAGTACTTC
CASSLVGQATKNIQYF
>NA|TRBD1|TRBV4-1|TRBJ1-1
TGCGCCAGCAGCCGAAAAAGGGACAGGGGGAACACTGAAGCTTTCTTT
CASSRKRDRGNTEAFF
>NA|NA|TRBV5-6|TRBJ2-5
TGTGCCAGCAGCCGCGGGGTGTACCAAGAGACCCAGTACTTC
CASSRGVYQETQYF
>NA|NA|TRBV9|TRBJ2-3
TGTGCCAGCAGCGTAGCAGGGGGGCGCACAGATACGCAGTATTTT
CASSVAGGRTDTQYF
>NA|NA|TRBV5-4|TRBJ2-6
TGTGCCAGCAGCTTGGAACCGAGCTCTGGGGCCAACGTCCTGACTTTC
CASSLEPSSGANVLTF
>few|NA|TRBV27|TRBJ2-7
TGTGCCAGCAGTTTACTAGGACAGTCAAACTACGAGCAGTACTTC
CASSLLGQSNYEQYF
>NA|NA|TRBV5-1|TRBJ2-3
TGCGCCAGCAGCTTGGAGGCCACAGTCAGTAGCACAGATACGCAGTATTTT
CASSLEATVSSTDTQYF
>NA|NA|TRBV2|TRBJ1-1
TGTGCCAGCAGTGAAATCCGTGAAGCTTTCTTT
CASSEIREAFF
>few|NA|TRBV5-1|TRBJ2-1
TGCGCCAGCAGCTTGGGGTCCCGGGACACAGAGTTCTTC
CASSLGSRDTEFF
>NA|NA|TRBV7-2|TRBJ2-1
TGTGCCAGCAGCTCCTCGGGTAACAATGAGCAGTTCTTC
CASSSSGNNEQFF
>NA|NA|TRBV27|TRBJ2-6
TGTGCCAGCAGTTCCCTCTCCGGGGCCAACGTCCTGACTTTC
CASSSLSGANVLTF
>NA|NA|TRBV7-9|TRBJ2-1
TGTGCCAGCAGCTTACTGGCGGTAAGAACCTACAATGAGCAGTTCTTC
CASSLLAVRTYNEQFF
>few|NA|TRBV7-2|TRBJ1-5
TGTGCCAGCAGCTCAAGACAGCGCAATCAGCCCCAGCATTTT
CASSSRQRNQPQHF
>few|NA|TRBV7-2|TRBJ2-7
TGTGCCAGCAGCTTAGATGGGACTGGGACCTACGAGCAGTACTTC
CASSLDGTGTYEQYF
>NA|NA|TRBV6-1|TRBJ2-2
TGTGCCAGCAGTGTAACCAGGAACACCGGGGAGCTGTTTTTT
CASSVTRNTGELFF
>NA|NA|TRBV5-1|TRBJ2-5
TGCGCCAGCAGCGGAGGGCTCGGGGGAGGAGAGACCCAGTACTTC
CASSGGLGGGETQYF
>few|NA|TRBV27|TRBJ2-7
TGTGCCAGCAGCCGCCCCGGACGGGCGGGGTTCTACGAGCAGTACTTC
CASSRPGRAGFYEQYF
>NA|NA|TRBV10-3|TRBJ1-6
TGTGCCATCTCTCCGGATAATTCACCCCTCCACTTT
CAISPDNSPLHF